This TCR beta chain originates from a study of T cells in localized non-small cell lung cancer. The V end lost 6 bases, the J end lost 0 bases, and 21 bases lay between the germline ends. This CDR3 is 19 amino acids long. The germline V gene encodes CDR1 MDHEN and CDR2 SYDVKM. Overall study results and limits: Maximal T cell clonality occurred in uninvolved adjacent lung, with tumor ranking below it.

As for this clone: The antigen remains undetermined.

Assay: immunoSEQ multiplex PCR; the TCRdb copy retains only in-frame clones and omits some. In the table there are about 28,000 clones, roughly 87% of which are singletons. The chain has TRBV28 and TRBJ2-6; possibly TRBD1 for D (6 bases). This TCR derives from a male donor at least 60 years old with stage I lung adenocarcinoma. The material sequenced was peripheral blood, taken before any cancer treatment. The CDR3: CASRPSGQGKSSGANVLTF. In DNA form, the CDR3 reads TGTGCCAGCAGACCCAGTGGGCAGGGGAAATCCTCTGGGGCCAACGTCCTGACTTTC.